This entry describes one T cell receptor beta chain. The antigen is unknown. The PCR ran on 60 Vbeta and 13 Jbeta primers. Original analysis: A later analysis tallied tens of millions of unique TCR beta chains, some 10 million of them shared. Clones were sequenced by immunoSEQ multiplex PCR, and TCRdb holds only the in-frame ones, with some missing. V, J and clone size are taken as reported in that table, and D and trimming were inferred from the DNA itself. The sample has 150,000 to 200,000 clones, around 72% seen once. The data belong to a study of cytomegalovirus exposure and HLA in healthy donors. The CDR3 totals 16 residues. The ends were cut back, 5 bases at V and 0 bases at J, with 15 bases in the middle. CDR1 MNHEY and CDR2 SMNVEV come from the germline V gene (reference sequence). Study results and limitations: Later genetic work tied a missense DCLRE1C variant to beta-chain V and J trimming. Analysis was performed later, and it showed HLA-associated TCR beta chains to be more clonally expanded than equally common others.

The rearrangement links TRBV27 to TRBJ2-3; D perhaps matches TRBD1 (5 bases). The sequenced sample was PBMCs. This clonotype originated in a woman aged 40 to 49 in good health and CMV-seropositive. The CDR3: CASSPSGYTSTDTQYF. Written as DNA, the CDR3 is TGTGCCAGCAGTCCCTCAGGGTACACTAGCACAGATACGCAGTATTTT.